Presented here are 4 T cell receptor beta chains from one specimen sequenced in a study of T cell responses to AZD1222 COVID-19 vaccine. Only in-frame clones appear in the TCRdb table, and some are missing; sequencing was by immunoSEQ multiplex PCR. Among about 150,000 clones listed, about nine tenths were seen once. The specimen was peripheral blood, collected on day 0 of MenACWY control vaccination. All receptors come from an adult in good health.

The rearrangement joins TRBV5-1 to TRBJ1-2; no firm D call. V gave up 4 bases and J gave up 4 bases, with 8 bases separating them. There are 12 residues in the CDR3. Germline lookup yields CDR1 SGHRS and CDR2 YFSETQ. The CDR3 reads CASSLDRYGYTF. The CDR3 nucleotides read TGCGCCAGCAGCCTAGACCGCTATGGCTACACCTTC. Combining the CDR3 with reference TRBV5-1 and TRBJ1-2 gives the whole variable domain KAGVTQTPRYLIKTRGQQVTLSCSPISGHRSVSWYQQTPGQGLQFLFEYFSETQRNKGNFPGRFSGRQFSNSRSEMNVSTLELGDSALYLCASSLDRYGYTFGSGTRLTVV.

V usage is TRBV5-1 and J usage is TRBJ2-2; 10 bases line up with TRBD2. Germline V gene sequence: CDR1 SGHRS, CDR2 YFSETQ. Trimming took 5 bases from V and 5 from J; bases not matched to a gene: 12. CDR3 length equals 17 residues. The CDR3 sequence: CASRSGSGGPGTGELFF. CDR3 coding DNA: TGCGCCAGCAGATCGGGTAGCGGGGGGCCCGGGACCGGGGAGCTGTTTTTT.

This sequence joins TRBV4-1 and TRBJ2-7; possible D gene TRBD1, 5 bases. This CDR3 contains 16 residues. Deletions cut 0 bases from V and 3 bases from J, with 15 bases between. Germline V gene lookup returns CDR1 MGHRA and CDR2 YSYEKL. This CDR3 reads CASSQDQGRQNYEQYF. The CDR3 DNA follows: TGCGCCAGCAGCCAAGATCAAGGCCGACAGAACTACGAGCAGTACTTC.

Only one count was recorded for this clone. The chain links TRBV2 to TRBJ1-1; weak D call: TRBD1 (5 bases). V dropped 0 bases and J dropped 5 bases, with 10 bases sitting between them. This CDR3 spans 14 amino acids. Germline V gene data show CDR1 as SNHLY and CDR2 as FYNNEI. CDR3 amino acids: CASSEAAGRTEAFF. The CDR3 DNA reads as TGTGCCAGCAGTGAAGCCGCGGGACGGACTGAAGCTTTCTTT.